The clone carrying this T cell receptor (beta chain) was observed a few times. Its antigen remains unidentified. Amplified regions were TCR beta CDR3 sequences from RNA transcripts. The HTBI primer set served for first-round RT-PCR of the TCR CDR3. Using its own MiXCR run on the multiplex PCR reads, TCRdb lists one record per CDR3 protein. This table holds hundreds of thousands of distinct CDR3 sequences, about two fifths found once. For the diagnoses, clinical symptoms, serum thyroxine and TRAb, thyroid ultrasound and orbital computed tomography were used. The data originate from a study of T cells in Graves' hyperthyroidism and ophthalmopathy. Overall study findings and caveats: Most thyroid clonotypes expanded above 0.001 appeared in blood too.

The CDR3 is 15 amino acids. Germline values: CDR1 MNHNY, CDR2 SVGAGI (reference sequence). V lost 5 bases and J lost 0, with 11 bases in between. The rearrangement links TRBV6-6 to TRBJ1-3; D is unresolved. This TCR was recovered from a man aged 18 to 30 with Graves' hyperthyroidism. Source material: blood. The CDR3 bases are TGTGCCAGCAGTGAGTTAGACTTCTCTGGAAACACCATATATTTT. This codes for CASSELDFSGNTIYF.